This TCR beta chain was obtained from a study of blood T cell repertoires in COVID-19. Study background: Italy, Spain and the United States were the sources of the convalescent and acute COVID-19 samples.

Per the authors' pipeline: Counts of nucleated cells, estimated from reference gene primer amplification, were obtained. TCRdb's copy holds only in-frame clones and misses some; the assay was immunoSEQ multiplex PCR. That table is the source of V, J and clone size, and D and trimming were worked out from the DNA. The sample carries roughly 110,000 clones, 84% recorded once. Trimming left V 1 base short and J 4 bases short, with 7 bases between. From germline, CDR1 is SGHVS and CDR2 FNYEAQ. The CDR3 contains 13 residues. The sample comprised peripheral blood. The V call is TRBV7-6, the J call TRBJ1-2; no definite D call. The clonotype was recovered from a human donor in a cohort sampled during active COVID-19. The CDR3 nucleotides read TGTGCCAGCAGCTTAGGGGAGTCCTATGGCTACACCTTC. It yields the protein CASSLGESYGYTF.